Below, 16 T cell receptor beta chains from the same sample are listed, as sequenced in a study of beta chain features in type 1 diabetes. Study results and limitations: Significant though moderate, a shortening of TCRB CDR3s appeared in all four CD4+ subsets of Type 1 diabetes patients.

Their antigens are not known. Investigators reverse transcribed all isolated RNA, so they sequenced expressed TCRB transcripts. Libraries were prepared by immunoSEQ multiplex PCR; TCRdb keeps only in-frame clonotypes and omits some of them. Of around 260,000 clones listed, 20% are singletons. Sequencing was done on a sample of naive CD4+ T cells from blood. The receptors stem from a woman aged 40 to 50 with type 1 diabetes.

This rearrangement joins TRBV15 to TRBJ2-7, with a possible D match to TRBD1 (5 bases). Trimming took 0 bases from V and 3 from J, leaving 12 bases between them. The germline gives CDR1 LNHNV, CDR2 YYDKDF (reference sequence). The CDR3 length is 15 residues. CDR3 nucleotide sequence: TGTGCCACCAGCAGAGATTGGGGCCGGCACTACGAGCAGTACTTC. Residues: CATSRDWGRHYEQYF.

The V call is TRBV5-4, the J call TRBJ2-7, with 7 nucleotides matching TRBD1. This CDR3 has 15 residues. The germline gives CDR1 SGHNT, CDR2 YYREEE (reference sequence). V lost 4 bases to trimming and J lost 3 bases; unmatched junction nucleotides: 10. The CDR3 DNA reads TGTGCCAGCAGCGTGGGACAGAACGCTTTCTACGAGCAGTACTTC. Translation gives CASSVGQNAFYEQYF.

The V gene is TRBV30, the J gene TRBJ2-1; TRBD1 agrees at 10 bases. This CDR3 region has 16 residues. Germline V gene data show CDR1 as GTSNPN and CDR2 as SVGIG (reference sequence). V gave up 1 base and J gave up 4 bases; unmatched junction bases: 7. CDR3 DNA sequence: TGTGCCTGGAGTGCCCTTGACAGGGGGCCGTACAATGAGCAGTTCTTC. This encodes CAWSALDRGPYNEQFF.

This clone was observed a handful of times. This chain uses TRBV5-1 with TRBJ2-7, with a possible D match to TRBD1 (6 bases). CDR1 SGHRS and CDR2 YFSETQ come from the germline V gene. V was clipped by 0 bases and J by 7 bases, with 14 bases between them. The CDR3 spans 14 residues. The CDR3 loop reads CASSLGGQPREQYF. The CDR3 nucleotides read TGCGCCAGCAGCTTGGGGGGACAACCTCGGGAGCAGTACTTC.

The chain links TRBV28 to TRBJ2-4; D is uncertain. Germline CDR1 and CDR2: MDHEN and SYDVKM. The CDR3 is 11 amino acids. V lost 5 bases to trimming and J lost 8 bases, with 7 bases between them. The CDR3 here is CASSHLDIQYF. CDR3 in DNA: TGTGCCAGCAGTCACCTAGACATTCAGTACTTC.

The chain carries TRBV28 and TRBJ2-3; the D is unclear. V dropped 7 bases and J dropped 2 bases, with 16 bases sitting between them. This CDR3 is built from 15 residues. Germline V gene lookup returns CDR1 MDHEN and CDR2 SYDVKM. The CDR3 DNA reads TGTGCCAGCACTTCTGGCAGTCCTTCCACAGATACGCAGTATTTT. Translating gives CASTSGSPSTDTQYF.

This clone turned up a few times. This chain links TRBV19 with TRBJ1-2, with D perhaps TRBD1 (5 bases). This CDR3 is built from 13 residues. In germline, CDR1 is LNHDA, CDR2 SQIVND (reference sequence). Between the trimmed V and J ends, which lost 3 bases and 6 bases, there was a span of 11 bases. CDR3 DNA: TGTGCCAGTAGTATCTCCAGGGAAAATGGCTACACCTTC. This gives the protein CASSISRENGYTF.

V is TRBV20-1 and J is TRBJ2-4, with D perhaps matching TRBD1 (5 bases). CDR1 and CDR2 (germline): DFQATT, SNEGSKA (reference sequence). The CDR3 has 11 amino acids. V lost 7 bases and J 9 bases, leaving 13 bases between the germline ends. This chain's CDR3 is CSVMTETIQYF. CDR3 coding DNA: TGCAGTGTTATGACAGAGACCATTCAGTACTTC.

This clone appeared a few times. The chain links TRBV19 to TRBJ2-3; weak D call: TRBD1 (6 bases). Germline V gene data show CDR1 as LNHDA and CDR2 as SQIVND (reference sequence). Trimming shortened V by 7 bases and J by 2 bases, and 13 bases separated the two germline ends. The CDR3 spans 14 residues. CDR3 nucleotides: TGTGCCAGTAATTTCGGACAGTCCACAGATACGCAGTATTTT. Translated, it gives CASNFGQSTDTQYF.

This clone was seen a handful of times. The chain joins TRBV7-2 to TRBJ2-7; tentative D call: TRBD1 (6 bases). V lost 6 bases and J 6 bases, leaving 12 bases between the germline ends. The germline V gene encodes CDR1 SGHTA and CDR2 FQGNSA. The CDR3 has 12 residues. For the CDR3, the DNA is TGTGCCAGCAGTCTCACAGGGATCGAGCAGTACTTC. Its translation: CASSLTGIEQYF.

The table lists this clone with a few counts. The chain links TRBV19 to TRBJ2-1; D is unresolved. The germline V gene has CDR1 LNHDA and CDR2 SQIVND (reference sequence). The ends were cut back, 1 base at V and 7 bases at J, with 17 bases in the middle. The CDR3 contains 16 residues. The CDR3 reads CASSIVSSPSGNEQFF. DNA of the CDR3: TGTGCCAGTAGTATAGTTAGTAGCCCGTCGGGTAATGAGCAGTTCTTC.

This clone was counted a few times. J is TRBJ1-6 and V is TRBV15, with D unclear. Germline loops: CDR1 LNHNV, CDR2 YYDKDF (reference sequence). CDR3 length: 15 residues. Trimming removed 0 bases at V and 7 bases at J, with 10 bases between. CDR3 bases: TGTGCCACCAGCAGAGATGAAGGAGGAAATTCACCCCTCCACTTT. Translating gives CATSRDEGGNSPLHF.

There are a few counts of this clone. The chain combines TRBV28 with TRBJ2-7; 8 bases align to TRBD2. The CDR3 length is 14 residues. The germline V gene has CDR1 MDHEN and CDR2 SYDVKM. Trimming took 6 bases from V and 7 from J; bases not matched to a gene: 11. CDR3 loop: CASRYSGTREEQYF. The DNA for the CDR3 is TGTGCCAGCAGGTATTCCGGGACTAGAGAAGAGCAGTACTTC.

The genes are TRBV10-3 and TRBJ1-1; D perhaps matches TRBD1 (5 bases). There are 14 residues in the CDR3. Trimming stripped 5 bases from V and 1 base from J, with 11 bases between. Germline V gene data show CDR1 as ENHRY and CDR2 as SYGVKD. The CDR3 nucleotides are TGTGCCATCAGTTGGGGGGACGGGAACACTGAAGCTTTCTTT. Protein product: CAISWGDGNTEAFF.

This clone has only a few counts. V usage is TRBV30 and J usage is TRBJ2-1; 11 bases are shared with TRBD2. V trimming: 2 bases; J trimming: 16 bases; junction bases outside the gene matches: 16. This CDR3 is built from 15 residues. CDR1 and CDR2 (germline): GTSNPN, SVGIG (reference sequence). Written as DNA, the CDR3 is TGTGCCTGGAGTCCGGGACTAGCGGCGCCCGGACCGGAATTCTTC. It specifies CAWSPGLAAPGPEFF.

V usage is TRBV7-2 and J usage is TRBJ2-5, with TRBD1 identical over 10 bases. Per the germline V gene, CDR1 is SGHTA and CDR2 is FQGNSA. V trimming: 3 bases; J trimming: 5 bases; junction bases outside the gene matches: 3. This CDR3 spans 14 amino acids. The CDR3 is CASSFWTGGETQYF. The CDR3 coding sequence is TGTGCCAGCAGCTTTTGGACAGGGGGGGAGACCCAGTACTTC.